This TCR beta chain was captured by sequencing in a study of CD8+ T cells in alopecia areata. Study overall: A regimen of oral tofacitinib, 5 to 10 mg twice daily, was given to treated patients. The study's findings and limits: Sequences from scalp samples also cover resident alphabeta T cells of normal skin. Greater clonality was observed in lesional scalp samples, especially alopecia totalis/universalis, versus normal scalp.

cDNA reverse transcribed from extracted RNA served as the sequencing template. Sequencing was performed with immunoSEQ multiplex PCR; in TCRdb, only in-frame clones are kept and a portion is missing. The repertoire holds under 70,000 clones, about 96% seen once, with roughly 24% in the top ten. Details on this clone: Its antigen remains unidentified.

Here the sequenced sample was CD8+ T cells sorted from blood, taken at week 0. The clonotype comes from a human donor with alopecia areata.

This CDR3 is CASSQGQLNTGELFF. In nucleotides, the CDR3 is TGCGCCAGCAGCCAAGGACAGCTAAACACCGGGGAGCTGTTTTTT. The chain couples TRBV4-3 to TRBJ2-2; perhaps TRBD1 as D (5 bases). The V gene lost 1 base and the J gene lost 2 bases, with 8 bases spanning the gap. Germline CDR1 is LGHNA and CDR2 is YSLEER. The CDR3 loop spans 15 amino acids.